The present TCR beta chain was sequenced within a study of cytomegalovirus exposure and HLA in healthy donors. About the study: Earlier findings included approximately 120 million unique TCR beta sequences obtained from 150 million to 200 million T cells.

Germline CDR1 is MDHEN and CDR2 is SYDVKM. The CDR3 is made up of 17 amino acids. Losses at the gene ends were 4 bases for V and 0 bases for J; bases not matched to a gene: 10. The donors (healthy individuals) were bone marrow donors. The PCR made use of 60 Vbeta and 13 Jbeta primers. Assay used: immunoSEQ multiplex PCR; TCRdb lists only in-frame clones, some missing. The sample carries approximately 180,000 clones, over 70% recorded once. Study-wide findings and caveats: Previous analysis showed most TCR beta V segments were productive about 90% or about 30% of the time.

About this clone: Antigen unknown.

The V call is TRBV28, the J call TRBJ2-3; 7 nucleotides match TRBD1. This receptor was taken from a woman in her twenties or thirties in good health and CMV-seropositive. The specimen sequenced was PBMCs. The CDR3 DNA reads TGTGCCAGCAGTTCCACCCTGACAGGGACGAGCACAGATACGCAGTATTTT. Amino acids: CASSSTLTGTSTDTQYF.